These 9 T cell receptor beta chains share one sample of origin, sequenced in a study of T cell responses to AZD1222 COVID-19 vaccine. Sequenced by immunoSEQ multiplex PCR; TCRdb stores in-frame clones only, minus some. The sample records about 140,000 clones, approximately 90% being singletons. This specimen consisted of peripheral blood, obtained 28 days after the second AZD1222 dose. The receptors were gathered from an adult who received the AZD1222 COVID-19 vaccine.

About this clone itself: Additional DNA sequences in this sample encode the identical CDR3. The chain employs TRBV12-3 or TRBV12-4 and TRBJ1-5; D is ambiguous. This CDR3 region has 12 residues. The V and J ends lost 6 bases and 7 bases respectively, with 10 bases between them. In nucleotides, the CDR3 is TGTGCCAGCAGCCTGTATGGGCAGCCCCAGCATTTT. The encoded protein is CASSLYGQPQHF.

The table lists this clone with a few counts. The V call is TRBV30, the J call TRBJ1-1; 9 nucleotides agree with TRBD1. The V and J ends lost 5 bases and 9 bases, in that order; junction bases with no gene match: 13. This CDR3 has 14 amino acids. Germline V gene lookup returns CDR1 GTSNPN and CDR2 SVGIG (reference sequence). The CDR3 sequence: CAWGGHRTGEKAFF. In DNA, the CDR3 is TGTGCCTGGGGGGGTCATCGGACAGGGGAAAAAGCTTTCTTT.

The chain links TRBV5-6 to TRBJ2-2, with D perhaps matching TRBD2 (6 bases). The CDR3 loop spans 13 amino acids. Trimming pared 1 base from V and 7 bases from J, leaving 8 bases between. Germline V CDR1 and CDR2: SGHDT, YYEEEE. The CDR3 DNA reads TGTGCCAGCAGCTTGCGGGGGAACGGGGAGCTGTTTTTT. It encodes CASSLRGNGELFF.

V and J are TRBV3-1 (or the pseudogene TRBV3-2) and TRBJ1-2; 8 nucleotides agree with TRBD1. J lost 7 bases, V lost 2 bases, and 12 bases had no gene match. This CDR3 comprises 16 residues. Germline V gene sequence: CDR1 LGHDT, CDR2 YNNKEL (reference sequence). The CDR3 DNA sequence: TGTGCCAGCAGCCAAAGGGGGACAGGATCGAGAATTGGCTACACCTTC. This codes for CASSQRGTGSRIGYTF.

The chain combines TRBV6-2 or TRBV6-3 with TRBJ2-2, with D uncertain. The length of the CDR3 is 16 residues. Trimming took off 0 bases at V and 7 bases at J, with 15 bases between the two ends. Germline V gives CDR1 MNHEY, CDR2 SVGEGT. CDR3 sequence reads: CASSYSGLGSRGELFF. The CDR3 DNA reads as TGTGCCAGCAGTTACTCCGGGTTAGGGTCGCGCGGGGAGCTGTTTTTT.

The chain carries TRBV9 and TRBJ2-5, with 9 bases that match TRBD1. After removal of 3 bases from V and 5 bases from J, the junction contained 8 bases not matched to a gene. This CDR3 region has 15 residues. CDR1 is SGDLS, CDR2 YYNGEE, per germline. In nucleotides, the CDR3 is TGTGCCAGCAGCGCCGGGACAGGGAGGTACGAGACCCAGTACTTC. Residues: CASSAGTGRYETQYF. Drawing the rest from reference TRBV9 and TRBJ2-5, the complete variable domain is DSGVTQTPKHLITATGQRVTLRCSPRSGDLSVYWYQQSLDQGLQFLIQYYNGEERAKGNILERFSAQQFPDLHSELNLSSLELGDSALYFCASSAGTGRYETQYFGPGTRLLVL.

The gene calls are TRBV6-1 and TRBJ2-3; maybe TRBD1 (5 bases). V dropped 2 bases and J dropped 5 bases, with 20 bases sitting between them. From germline, CDR1 is MNHNS and CDR2 SASEGT. The CDR3 is 17 amino acids. Written as DNA, the CDR3 is TGTGCCAGCAGTGAATTTAGTTTTAATAAGGGGCGAGATACGCAGTATTTT. Translating it yields CASSEFSFNKGRDTQYF.

The chain combines TRBV28 with TRBJ2-1; D remains unclear. CDR3 length equals 12 residues. CDR1 MDHEN and CDR2 SYDVKM come from the germline V gene. Trimming stripped 6 bases from V and 12 bases from J, with 15 bases between. The CDR3 nucleotides are TGTGCCAGCAGCCCCACCCCCTCGAGGCAGTTCTTC. It translates to CASSPTPSRQFF.

V usage is TRBV28 and J usage is TRBJ1-4; D remains ambiguous. Germline loops: CDR1 MDHEN, CDR2 SYDVKM. The CDR3 is 16 residues long. Trimming left V 3 bases short and J 5 bases short, with 16 bases between. CDR3 in amino acids: CASSLYPRLLNEKLFF. Here the CDR3 DNA reads TGTGCCAGCAGTTTGTACCCGAGGCTTCTCAATGAAAAACTGTTTTTT.